Below, 15 T cell receptor beta chains from the same sample are listed, as sequenced in a study of T cells in Graves' hyperthyroidism and ophthalmopathy. Using RNA transcripts as the source, TCR beta CDR3 regions were amplified. The TCR CDR3 first-round RT-PCR relied on the HTBI primer set. Each CDR3 protein gets one entry after TCRdb re-called the multiplex PCR reads with MiXCR. This table holds some 770,000 distinct CDR3 sequences, roughly 17% found once. Source material: blood. The origin of the receptors is a man aged 18 to 35 with Graves' hyperthyroidism.

This clonotype was seen many times. CDR3 region: CSARSGITDTQYF. The CDR3 nucleotides read TGCAGTGCTCGTAGCGGGATCACAGATACGCAGTATTTT. The genes are TRBV20-1 and TRBJ2-3, with 8 bases identical to TRBD2. V gave up 5 bases and J gave up 2 bases; unmatched junction bases: 3. The CDR3 extends over 13 amino acids. The germline V gene encodes CDR1 DFQATT and CDR2 SNEGSKA (reference sequence).

This clonotype was seen ten or more times. As DNA, the CDR3 is TGTGCCAGCAGCCATCGACCTTTAGCGGGAGTGGTCGAGACCCAGTACTTC. This codes for CASSHRPLAGVVETQYF. The V gene is TRBV7-6, the J gene TRBJ2-5, with 9 bases identical to TRBD2. Losses at the gene ends were 5 bases for V and 5 bases for J; bases not matched to a gene: 15. In germline, CDR1 is SGHVS, CDR2 FNYEAQ. The CDR3 is made up of 17 amino acids. Combining the CDR3 with reference TRBV7-6 and TRBJ2-5 gives the whole variable domain GAGVSQSPRYKVTKRGQDVALRCDPISGHVSLYWYRQALGQGPEFLTYFNYEAQQDKSGLPNDRFSAERPEGSISTLTIQRTEQRDSAMYRCASSHRPLAGVVETQYFGPGTRLLVL.

This clonotype came up many times. The CDR3 DNA follows: TGTGCCAGCAGTTACTTCCAGGGCGGGACCACTGAAGCTTTCTTT. Translating it yields CASSYFQGGTTEAFF. The chain is built from TRBV6-2 or TRBV6-3 and TRBJ1-1, with D possibly matching TRBD1 (5 bases). Germline-derived CDR1 and CDR2 are MNHEY and SVGEGT. This CDR3 comprises 15 residues. V lost 1 base, J lost 4 bases, and 13 bases lay in between.

This clonotype was detected ten times or more. The CDR3 protein is CSASGLAATGELFF. The CDR3 DNA reads as TGCAGTGCCTCCGGACTAGCGGCCACCGGGGAGCTGTTTTTT. V is TRBV20-1 and J is TRBJ2-2; 10 bases line up with TRBD2. The ends lost 6 bases at V and 4 bases at J; junction bases unmatched: 5. The germline gives CDR1 DFQATT, CDR2 SNEGSKA (reference sequence). The CDR3 spans 14 residues.

This clonotype was seen many times. This rearrangement joins TRBV20-1 to TRBJ1-1, with a weak D call TRBD1 (5 bases). This CDR3 contains 14 residues. Trimming removed 4 bases at V and 0 bases at J, with 12 bases between. Germline V CDR1 and CDR2: DFQATT, SNEGSKA (reference sequence). CDR3 loop: CSAKEGTMNTEAFF. In DNA, the CDR3 is TGCAGTGCTAAGGAGGGGACCATGAACACTGAAGCTTTCTTT.

This clonotype was found a few times. This rearrangement joins TRBV4-2 to TRBJ2-1, with 7 bases lining up with TRBD2. This CDR3 spans 17 amino acids. J lost 7 bases, V lost 1 base, and 13 bases had no gene match. Germline CDR1 is LGHNA and CDR2 is YNFKEQ. The CDR3 protein is CASSQARSSGRGNEQFF. The CDR3, as DNA: TGTGCCAGCAGCCAAGCTCGATCTAGCGGCCGAGGGAATGAGCAGTTCTTC.

This clonotype was found a few times. The chain is built from TRBV7-8 and TRBJ2-2; D is unclear. CDR3 length: 14 amino acids. Looked up from germline, CDR1 is SGHVS and CDR2 is FQNEAQ. V lost 7 bases, J lost 6 bases, and 15 bases lay in between. The CDR3 here is CASNLLRLPGELFF. The CDR3 coding sequence is TGTGCCAGCAACCTACTGCGACTCCCCGGGGAGCTGTTTTTT.

This clonotype has ten or more counts. CDR3 in DNA: TGTGCCAGCAGTGCCTTACACAGCGGGGTAAGCAATCAGCCCCAGCATTTT. Amino acids: CASSALHSGVSNQPQHF. This chain connects TRBV12-3 or TRBV12-4 to TRBJ1-5; D gene uncertain. Deletions cut 5 bases from V and 1 base from J, with 18 bases between. This CDR3 comprises 17 residues.

CDR3 amino acids: CASSQGWDANTEAFF. The CDR3 DNA reads as TGTGCCAGCAGCCAAGGGTGGGATGCGAACACTGAAGCTTTCTTT. The chain couples TRBV28 to TRBJ1-1; D unclear. From germline, CDR1 is MDHEN and CDR2 SYDVKM. The CDR3 extends over 15 amino acids. Trimming pared 6 bases from V and 1 base from J, leaving 15 bases between.

The genes are TRBV20-1 and TRBJ2-7; the match to TRBD2 covers 8 bases. This CDR3 region has 14 residues. Germline CDR1 reads DFQATT; CDR2 reads SNEGSKA (reference sequence). Germline trimming cut 3 bases from V and 4 bases from J; bases unmatched to any gene: 8. CDR3 sequence (DNA): TGCAGTGCTAGGTCAAGCGGGAGTGGGTACGAGCAGTACTTC. Encoded protein: CSARSSGSGYEQYF.

The sample holds many counts of this clonotype. V usage is TRBV7-9 and J usage is TRBJ2-7, with a possible D match to TRBD2 (5 bases). V lost 5 bases and J lost 7, with 18 bases in between. Germline values: CDR1 SEHNR, CDR2 FQNEAQ (reference sequence). The CDR3 length is 14 residues. The CDR3 protein is CASSHSEPNREQYF. The CDR3 DNA reads as TGTGCCAGCAGCCATAGCGAACCCAACAGAGAGCAGTACTTC.

As to this clonotype: Since a much larger clone is just one base distant, this may be a read error. This rearrangement joins TRBV11-2 to TRBJ2-7; D unclear. CDR3 length: 15 amino acids. The V gene's germline CDR1 is SGHAT and CDR2 FQNNGV. The CDR3 sequence is CASSPGRQPSCEQYF. In DNA form, the CDR3 reads TGTGCCAGCAGCCCCGGACGGCAGCCTTCCTGCGAGCAGTACTTC. The whole variable domain, remainder taken from reference TRBV11-2 and TRBJ2-7, is EAGVAQSPRYKIIEKRQSVAFWCNPISGHATLYWYQQILGQGPKLLIQFQNNGVVDDSQLPKDRFSAERLKGVDSTLKIQPAKLEDSAVYLCASSPGRQPSCEQYFGPGTRLTVT.

This clonotype was picked up many times. This chain joins TRBV19 and TRBJ1-1, with 7 nucleotides matching TRBD1. CDR3 length: 15 amino acids. From germline, CDR1 is LNHDA and CDR2 SQIVND (reference sequence). V was pared by 3 bases and J by 1 base, with 5 bases of the junction left unmatched. DNA of the CDR3: TGTGCCAGTAGTATTAGTGGGACAGAGAACACTGAAGCTTTCTTT. The encoded protein is CASSISGTENTEAFF.

This chain links TRBV2 with TRBJ1-2, with TRBD1 as a possible D gene (5 bases). The ends were cut back, 3 bases at V and 3 bases at J, with 23 bases in the middle. The CDR3 contains 18 residues. From germline, CDR1 is SNHLY and CDR2 FYNNEI. CDR3 amino acids: CASSDIGTGATGYYGYTF. For the CDR3, the DNA is TGTGCCAGCAGTGATATAGGGACGGGAGCTACGGGCTACTATGGCTACACCTTC.

This clonotype came up many times. Being one base from a much bigger clone, this may be a read error. The chain has TRBV7-9 and TRBJ2-7, with 9 bases fitting TRBD2. The J segment lost 2 bases and the V segment lost 6 bases, leaving 5 bases of the junction unmatched. The germline gives CDR1 SEHNR, CDR2 FQNEAQ (reference sequence). There are 14 residues in the CDR3. The CDR3 spells CASSFGGRAYEQYF. In DNA, the CDR3 is TGTGCCAGCAGTTTTGGCGGGAGGGCCTACGAGCAGTACTTC.